This T cell receptor (beta chain) was documented in a study of regulatory T cells in long-lasting Graves disease. Time point defined: newly diagnosed GD, antithyroid drugs for less than 3 months. PBMC-extracted RNA yielded the TCR library. V lost 6 bases, J lost 2 bases, and 17 bases lay in between. The CDR3 extends over 16 amino acids. Germline V gene sequence: CDR1 SNHLY, CDR2 FYNNEI. In this sample, this clonotype turned up many times. To make TCR beta libraries, researchers used iRepertoire HTBI primers and Arm-PCR of CDR3 regions. MiXCR, run by TCRdb on the multiplex PCR reads, gives a single entry per CDR3 protein. In the table there are more than 450,000 distinct CDR3 sequences, more than 10% of which are singletons. In addition, the sample was reused for a study of T cells in Graves' hyperthyroidism and ophthalmopathy. That publication notes: The diagnostic basis comprised clinical symptoms, serum thyroxine and TRAb, thyroid ultrasound and orbital computed tomography.

The TCR originated in a woman in her 30s with Graves disease. This chain connects TRBV2 to TRBJ2-1, with D possibly matching TRBD2 (6 bases). Here the sequenced sample was peripheral blood mononuclear cells (PBMCs), taken at new diagnosis, from a patient treated with antithyroid drugs. The chain's CDR3 is CASRGPVSGTYNEQFF. The CDR3 region has the DNA TGTGCCAGCAGGGGCCCGGTTAGCGGTACCTACAATGAGCAGTTCTTC.